A selection of T cell receptor beta chains follows, all from one sample in a study of blood T cell repertoires in COVID-19. Some clones are missing from TCRdb's copy, which holds only in-frame ones; the method was immunoSEQ multiplex PCR. The sample has roughly 64,000 clones, 80% to 90% seen once. Sequencing input: peripheral blood. Receptors originate from a man aged 45-65 years with active COVID-19. Both conserved end residues are trimmed from each CDR3.

V,J,CDR3
TRBV5-1,TRBJ2-7,ASSLDRDNSYEQY
TRBV7-8,TRBJ2-1,ASSLKAGTSGTSYNEQF
TRBV27,TRBJ2-5,ASISLAGPVETQY
TRBV19,TRBJ2-3,ASTGQISTDTQY
TRBV7-6,TRBJ2-6,ASSLDQGVSSGANVLT
TRBV6-5,TRBJ1-4,ASKRSTNEKLF
TRBV9,TRBJ2-3,ASSFSGGATDTQY
TRBV5-4,TRBJ2-5,ASSPVAGGSTETQY
TRBV19,TRBJ2-7,ASRLAGSSSYEQY
TRBV6-4,TRBJ2-1,ASSDFAGGGGNEQF
TRBV9,TRBJ2-5,ASSGPRSGGAETQY
TRBV27,TRBJ2-3,ASTDRAQGDTQY
TRBV9,TRBJ2-3,ASSVARGDTQY
TRBV27,TRBJ2-7,ASSVLHRYEQY
TRBV23-1,TRBJ1-6,ASSRTGQGTYSPLH